One and the same sample provided the 32 T cell receptor beta chains below, sequenced in a study of shared clonotypes between healthy human individuals. Method: immunoSEQ multiplex PCR; TCRdb's copy keeps in-frame clones and lacks some. Of 550,000 to 850,000 clones listed, about two thirds are singletons. The sequencing sample was made of memory CD4+ T cells sorted from blood. Documented subset: CD45RA-negative fraction. The source of these receptors is a woman younger than 45 in good health.

V usage is TRBV7-6 and J usage is TRBJ2-2; D gene unclear. Germline V gene data show CDR1 as SGHVS and CDR2 as FNYEAQ. V was clipped by 0 bases and J by 3 bases, with 5 bases between them. The CDR3 is made up of 14 amino acids. The DNA of the CDR3 is TGTGCCAGCAGCTTAGCGGCACACACCGGGGAGCTGTTTTTT. Its protein is CASSLAAHTGELFF.

V is TRBV28 and J is TRBJ2-7; 10 nucleotides agree with TRBD2. V was clipped by 6 bases and J by 5 bases; unmatched bases: 7. The CDR3 has 14 residues. Germline CDR1 reads MDHEN; CDR2 reads SYDVKM. Here the CDR3 DNA reads TGTGCCAGCAGCACCAGCGGGAGGGCGAACGAGCAGTACTTC. Protein sequence: CASSTSGRANEQYF.

The rearrangement links TRBV19 to TRBJ2-1, with TRBD2 identical over 12 bases. V was clipped by 3 bases and J by 9 bases; unmatched bases: 9. Germline CDR1 is LNHDA and CDR2 is SQIVND (reference sequence). The CDR3 loop spans 16 amino acids. The CDR3 nucleotides are TGTGCCAGTAGTATGGGGCTAGCGGGAGGGACCGTTGAGCAGTTCTTC. Its protein product is CASSMGLAGGTVEQFF.

The rearrangement uses TRBV29-1 and TRBJ2-5, with D possibly TRBD1 on 6 matching bases. Germline V lookup: CDR1 SQVTM, CDR2 ANQGSEA. V gave up 4 bases and J gave up 7 bases, with 19 bases separating them. CDR3 size: 14 residues. The CDR3 region is CSVGEPQGFGTQYF. The CDR3 coding sequence is TGCAGCGTTGGCGAACCACAGGGTTTTGGGACCCAGTACTTC.

This CDR3 is CASSLPGSSGNTIYF. Here the CDR3 DNA reads TGTGCCAGCAGTTTACCGGGGAGCTCTGGAAACACCATATATTTT. The genes are TRBV28 and TRBJ1-3; D gene uncertain. Germline assignment: CDR1 MDHEN and CDR2 SYDVKM. CDR3 length: 15 amino acids. V dropped 2 bases and J dropped 0 bases, with 8 bases sitting between them. Based on the CDR3 plus reference TRBV28 and TRBJ1-3, the full variable domain is DVKVTQSSRYLVKRTGEKVFLECVQDMDHENMFWYRQDPGLGLRLIYFSYDVKMKEKGDIPEGYSVSREKKERFSLILESASTNQTSMYLCASSLPGSSGNTIYFGEGSWLTVV.

The chain combines TRBV19 with TRBJ2-2; tentatively, D is TRBD1 or TRBD2 (6 bases each). The V gene lost 9 bases and the J gene lost 2 bases, with 16 bases spanning the gap. Germline V lookup: CDR1 LNHDA, CDR2 SQIVND (reference sequence). There are 15 residues in the CDR3. CDR3 amino acids: CASKGGTVNTGELFF. In DNA form, the CDR3 reads TGTGCCAGCAAAGGGGGGACTGTAAACACCGGGGAGCTGTTTTTT.

V is TRBV5-4 and J is TRBJ1-4; no clear D gene. There are 14 residues in the CDR3. Germline CDR1 is SGHNT and CDR2 is YYREEE (reference sequence). Trimming took off 7 bases at V and 0 bases at J, with 10 bases between the two ends. CDR3 in amino acids: CASSRGATNEKLFF. CDR3 sequence (DNA): TGTGCCAGCTCGAGAGGTGCAACTAATGAAAAACTGTTTTTT.

This clone was seen at least ten times. In the same sample, other DNA sequences code for this CDR3. The rearrangement joins TRBV4-2 to TRBJ2-5; 11 nucleotides match TRBD2. TRBJ2-7 explains the end of the DNA better; the J call may be wrong. This CDR3 has 15 residues. Per germline, CDR1 LGHNA and CDR2 YNFKEQ. The CDR3 sequence: CASSQGLAETYEQYF. CDR3 DNA sequence: TGTGCCAGCAGCCAGGGACTAGCGGAGACTTACGAGCAGTACTTC.

The gene calls are TRBV5-1 and TRBJ1-1; tentatively, D is TRBD1 (5 bases). Trimming removed 0 bases from V and 5 bases from J, with 11 bases in between. The CDR3 length is 14 residues. The V gene's germline CDR1 is SGHRS and CDR2 YFSETQ. This CDR3 is CASSLEVGVTEAFF. DNA for the CDR3: TGCGCCAGCAGCTTGGAGGTGGGGGTGACTGAAGCTTTCTTT. Together with reference TRBV5-1 and TRBJ1-1, the CDR3 gives the full variable domain: KAGVTQTPRYLIKTRGQQVTLSCSPISGHRSVSWYQQTPGQGLQFLFEYFSETQRNKGNFPGRFSGRQFSNSRSEMNVSTLELGDSALYLCASSLEVGVTEAFFGQGTRLTVV.

V is TRBV9 and J is TRBJ2-7; 13 bases fit TRBD2. CDR1 and CDR2 from the germline V gene are SGDLS and YYNGEE. The CDR3 consists of 19 residues. After removal of 0 bases from V and 3 bases from J, the junction contained 12 bases not matched to a gene. CDR3 loop: CASSVGTGTRLAGGYEQYF. The CDR3 coding sequence is TGTGCCAGCAGCGTAGGGACGGGGACCAGACTAGCGGGAGGCTACGAGCAGTACTTC.

The chain combines TRBV15 with TRBJ2-2; D not resolved. Germline V gives CDR1 LNHNV, CDR2 YYDKDF (reference sequence). Between the trimmed V and J ends, which lost 0 bases and 5 bases, there was a span of 4 bases. CDR3 length: 13 amino acids. Here the CDR3 DNA reads TGTGCCACCAGCAGAGATACGACCGGGGAGCTGTTTTTT. This translates into CATSRDTTGELFF. The full variable domain, in which reference TRBV15 and TRBJ2-2 provide the parts outside the CDR3, is DAMVIQNPRYQVTQFGKPVTLSCSQTLNHNVMYWYQQKSSQAPKLLFHYYDKDFNNEADTPDNFQSRRPNTSFCFLDIRSPGLGDTAMYLCATSRDTTGELFFGEGSRLTVL.

Regarding this clone: The sample holds other DNA sequences that translate to the same CDR3. As DNA, the CDR3 is TGTGCCAGTACAAGAGGAAATCAGCCCCAGCATTTT. Translating gives CASTRGNQPQHF. This chain uses TRBV19 with TRBJ1-5, with D hard to call. V shed 7 bases and J shed 4 bases, with 8 bases lying between them. Germline CDR1 and CDR2: LNHDA and SQIVND (reference sequence). The length of the CDR3 is 12 residues.

This clone appeared once. This chain joins TRBV28 and TRBJ1-4, with TRBD1 identical over 11 bases. Germline assignment: CDR1 MDHEN and CDR2 SYDVKM. The V gene end was trimmed by 6 bases and the J gene end by 10 bases; junction bases not matched to a gene: 7. This CDR3 is 14 amino acids long. CDR3 residues: CASSPDRGRGKLFF. The DNA for the CDR3 is TGTGCCAGCAGCCCGGACAGGGGGCGCGGAAAACTGTTTTTT.

The chain is built from TRBV11-2 and TRBJ1-3, with D unclear. V was clipped by 2 bases and J by 0 bases, with 11 bases between them. Germline V gene data show CDR1 as SGHAT and CDR2 as FQNNGV. This CDR3 spans 16 amino acids. The CDR3 nucleotides read TGTGCCAGCAGCTTATTGCCGGGGAGCTCTGGAAACACCATATATTTT. As protein: CASSLLPGSSGNTIYF.

This chain connects TRBV4-2 to TRBJ2-7; 7 bases match TRBD1. J was trimmed by 2 bases and V by 4 bases; bases with no gene match: 5. The germline V gene encodes CDR1 LGHNA and CDR2 YNFKEQ. CDR3 size: 14 residues. The CDR3 DNA follows: TGTGCCAGCAGCCTGGACAGGTTCGCCTACGAGCAGTACTTC. Its translation is CASSLDRFAYEQYF.

A few counts support this clone. The chain combines TRBV7-9 with TRBJ1-5; D unresolved. V gave up 11 bases and J gave up 9 bases, with 11 bases separating them. The V gene's germline CDR1 is SEHNR and CDR2 FQNEAQ (reference sequence). This CDR3 has 10 amino acids. The DNA of the CDR3 is TGTGCCGCTTCAGCTAGGCCCCAGCATTTT. Translating it yields CAASARPQHF.

This clone has only a few counts. This chain links TRBV7-9 with TRBJ2-3, with D possibly TRBD2 on 5 matching bases. The length of the CDR3 is 14 residues. Germline assignment: CDR1 SEHNR and CDR2 FQNEAQ (reference sequence). V was pared by 6 bases and J by 1 base, with 11 bases between. CDR3 loop: CASSRSSGTDTQYF. In nucleotides, the CDR3 is TGTGCCAGCAGTCGAAGTAGCGGCACAGATACGCAGTATTTT.

This clone was seen more than once but under ten times. The chain joins TRBV29-1 to TRBJ2-1; TRBD2 agrees at 8 bases. The CDR3 contains 12 residues. In germline, CDR1 is SQVTM, CDR2 ANQGSEA. The V gene end was trimmed by 7 bases and the J gene end by 2 bases; junction bases not matched to a gene: 1. CDR3 loop: CSATSAYNEQFF. The CDR3 DNA sequence: TGCAGCGCGACTAGCGCCTACAATGAGCAGTTCTTC.

This clone was seen only a few times. This chain connects TRBV20-1 to TRBJ2-5; the D is unclear. The J call may be in error: the DNA end matches TRBJ2-7 better. CDR3 length equals 11 residues. Germline assignment: CDR1 DFQATT and CDR2 SNEGSKA (reference sequence). Written as DNA, the CDR3 is TGCAGTGTTCCACGGGCCTACGAGCAGTACTTC. The encoded protein is CSVPRAYEQYF.

The rearrangement links TRBV28 to TRBJ2-3, with D uncertain. Germline-derived CDR1 and CDR2 are MDHEN and SYDVKM. The CDR3 length is 13 residues. V was trimmed by 5 bases and J by 0 bases, leaving 6 bases between them. This CDR3 reads CASSPPSTDTQYF. CDR3 sequence (DNA): TGTGCCAGCAGTCCTCCTAGCACAGATACGCAGTATTTT.

The chain employs TRBV7-8 and TRBJ2-1, with TRBD2 identical over 12 bases. CDR1 is SGHVS and CDR2 is FQNEAQ in the germline V gene. The CDR3 totals 17 residues. With 5 bases clipped from V and 0 bases from J, the junction kept 5 bases outside the gene matches. CDR3 bases: TGTGCCAGCAGCGTACGGACTAGCGGGAACTCCTACAATGAGCAGTTCTTC. Its translation is CASSVRTSGNSYNEQFF. Complete variable domain (other parts from reference TRBV7-8 and TRBJ2-1): GAGVSQSPRYKVAKRGQDVALRCDPISGHVSLFWYQQALGQGPEFLTYFQNEAQLDKSGLPSDRFFAERPEGSVSTLKIQRTQQEDSAVYLCASSVRTSGNSYNEQFFGPGTRLTVL.

A single count supports this clone. V usage is TRBV2 and J usage is TRBJ2-3; D is uncertain. Germline V gene lookup returns CDR1 SNHLY and CDR2 FYNNEI. This CDR3 contains 11 residues. The V end lost 10 bases, the J end lost 6 bases, and 11 bases lay between the germline ends. DNA for the CDR3: TGTGCCACCCGCTCTGGGGATACGCAGTATTTT. The encoded protein is CATRSGDTQYF.

The CDR3 region is CASSLSAGLYEQYF. The CDR3 coding sequence is TGTGCCAGCAGCTTGTCCGCAGGCCTCTACGAGCAGTACTTC. This chain joins TRBV5-5 and TRBJ2-7; D is unresolved. The germline V gene encodes CDR1 SGHKS and CDR2 YYEKEE (reference sequence). The V and J ends lost 1 base and 3 bases respectively, with 11 bases between them. The CDR3 sequence is 14 residues long.

The chain combines TRBV6-6 with TRBJ2-5; TRBD1 matches 7 bases. Trimming took 4 bases from V and 4 from J; bases not matched to a gene: 9. The CDR3 extends over 15 amino acids. In germline, CDR1 is MNHNY, CDR2 SVGAGI (reference sequence). The CDR3 spells CASSSRQGLGETQYF. The CDR3 DNA sequence: TGTGCCAGCAGTTCGCGACAGGGTCTAGGAGAGACCCAGTACTTC.

A word on this clone: A read error is possible here, since a much larger clone lies one base away. The V and J genes are TRBV11-2 and TRBJ1-1, with D uncertain. CDR1 SGHAT and CDR2 FQNNGV come from the germline V gene. CDR3 length: 13 amino acids. V was clipped by 1 base and J by 1 base, with 4 bases between them. The CDR3 sequence: CASSLGQNTEAFF. CDR3 in DNA: TGTGCCAGCAGCTTAGGGCAGAACACTGAAGCTTTCTTT.

Remarks on this clone: Within the sample, other DNA sequences also encode this same CDR3. The V call is TRBV19, the J call TRBJ2-2; D remains unclear. The CDR3 consists of 13 residues. The V and J ends lost 5 bases and 6 bases respectively, with 10 bases between them. Germline assignment: CDR1 LNHDA and CDR2 SQIVND (reference sequence). This CDR3 is CASSERVPGELFF. CDR3 nucleotides: TGTGCCAGTAGTGAAAGGGTTCCCGGGGAGCTGTTTTTT.

V is TRBV5-1 and J is TRBJ2-7; 8 nucleotides align to TRBD1. The CDR3 covers 14 residues. V shed 5 bases and J 5 bases; nucleotides not matched to a gene: 9. Germline assignment: CDR1 SGHRS and CDR2 YFSETQ. CDR3 sequence: CASRPPDRGHEQYF. The CDR3 nucleotides are TGCGCCAGCAGACCACCCGACAGGGGCCACGAGCAGTACTTC.

This chain connects TRBV6-1 to TRBJ2-7; D call uncertain. CDR1 is MNHNS, CDR2 SASEGT, per germline. Trimming left V 10 bases short and J 3 bases short, with 13 bases between. The CDR3 covers 12 residues. For the CDR3, the DNA is TGTGCCACAAACTCTCCCCTCTACGAGCAGTACTTC. It translates to CATNSPLYEQYF.

The chain couples TRBV19 to TRBJ2-1, with 12 bases that match TRBD2. With V trimmed by 6 bases and J by 5 bases, 14 bases remained unmatched. Per germline, CDR1 LNHDA and CDR2 SQIVND (reference sequence). This CDR3 region has 18 residues. The CDR3 nucleotides read TGTGCCAGTAGCCCGACTAGCGGGAGACTAGGGCGACACAATGAGCAGTTCTTC. Amino acids: CASSPTSGRLGRHNEQFF.

For this clone: A junction boundary mismatches the germline segment, possibly from a read error. This chain connects TRBV5-1 to TRBJ2-1; D not certain. The CDR3 extends over 11 amino acids. The V gene's germline CDR1 is SGHRS and CDR2 YFSETQ. In DNA form, the CDR3 reads TGCGCCAGCAGCTTGGGGCAGACGACGGTCTTC. Amino acids: CASSLGQTTVF.

As DNA, the CDR3 is TGCGCCAGCCGATTGAGGGAGGAAGGGGGCTACACCTTC. It yields the protein CASRLREEGGYTF. This chain connects TRBV5-1 to TRBJ1-2; no reliable D call. The length of the CDR3 is 13 residues. Germline-derived CDR1 and CDR2 are SGHRS and YFSETQ. Trimming removed 7 bases at V and 8 bases at J, with 18 bases between.

This clone was counted a few times. In the same sample, other DNA sequences code for this CDR3. The chain is built from TRBV11-2 and TRBJ1-2, with 7 bases matching TRBD1. This CDR3 has 14 amino acids. V shed 3 bases, J shed 0 bases, and the junction held 1 base outside the gene matches. Germline-derived CDR1 and CDR2 are SGHAT and FQNNGV. CDR3 DNA: TGTGCCAGCAGCTTGGACAGGACTAACTATGGCTACACCTTC. Amino acid sequence: CASSLDRTNYGYTF.